One and the same sample provided the 2 T cell receptor beta chains below, sequenced in a study of metastatic and nonmetastatic thyroid tumors. TCRdb recomputed clones from the PCR reads via MiXCR. The repertoire holds under 6,500 clones, with about 22% as singletons. Thyroid surgery took place with no prior treatment in any patient. The material sequenced was adjacent normal tissue. The receptors here all came from a female donor with papillary thyroid cancer or a benign thyroid nodule (not recorded which). Some clones in this sample may be carry-over from other donors' samples.

The table lists this clone with a few counts. The chain joins TRBV6-1 to TRBJ2-5; the D gene is possibly TRBD1 (5 bases). Germline CDR1 is MNHNS and CDR2 is SASEGT. This CDR3 is built from 14 residues. V was clipped by 2 bases and J by 4 bases, with 11 bases between them. CDR3 residues: CASSEHGARETQYF. CDR3 sequence (DNA): TGTGCCAGCAGTGAACATGGGGCTCGAGAGACCCAGTACTTC.

This clone is judged medium-sized (0.01 to 0.1%). The chain couples TRBV15 to TRBJ2-1, with TRBD2 matching 9 bases. Germline V CDR1 and CDR2: LNHNV, YYDKDF (reference sequence). J was trimmed by 9 bases and V by 1 base; bases with no gene match: 10. CDR3 length equals 16 residues. CDR3 residues: CATSRGVAGEFGEQFF. In nucleotides, the CDR3 is TGTGCCACCAGCAGAGGGGTAGCGGGAGAATTCGGTGAGCAGTTCTTC.